This T cell receptor beta chain stems from a study of blood T cells in healthy people across ages. The CDR3 has 13 residues. Germline V lookup: CDR1 GTSNPN, CDR2 SVGIG (reference sequence). Trimming cost V 6 bases and J 5 bases; bases outside gene matches: 8. It was with a sample-barcoded 5' primer and a J-beta primer mix that a second PCR of roughly 7 to 12 cycles was run. A template-switch adaptor that had 12 random nucleotides put a tag on each cDNA molecule. One entry per CDR3 protein results from TCRdb running MiXCR on the 5' RACE reads. The sample has approximately 900,000 distinct CDR3 sequences, under 50% seen once; the top ten hold over 10%. General study points: Per-million-T-cell TCR beta diversity fell roughly linearly with age.

Concerning this clonotype: Its antigen is as yet unknown.

Sequenced material: blood. The chain has TRBV30 and TRBJ2-5; 8 bases align to TRBD2. This TCR came from a young man in good health. CDR3 region: CACRPSGWETQYF. The CDR3 DNA follows: TGTGCCTGCCGACCTAGCGGGTGGGAGACCCAGTACTTC. The whole variable domain, remainder taken from reference TRBV30 and TRBJ2-5, is SQTIHQWPATLVQPVGSPLSLECTVEGTSNPNLYWYRQAAGRGLQLLFYSVGIGQISSEVPQNLSASRPQDRQFILSSKKLLLSDSGFYLCACRPSGWETQYFGPGTRLLVL.